This T cell receptor beta chain derives from a study of molecular identifiers for immune sequencing clone quantification (dated by TCRdb to the late 2010s). Turning to the overall study: For a replicate experiment, RNA from roughly 20,000 or 100,000 naive CD8 T cells was divided into five aliquots, and four of the five aliquots were sequenced. This methods study benchmarked molecular-identifier clustering-based TCR repertoire sequencing (MIDCIRS) and TCR RNA copy counting, using CD8 T cells to do so. Broad study findings and their caveats: Modeling indicated about 3 TCR RNA copies recovered per cell, compared with roughly 9.7 by digital PCR, which implies a capture efficiency of approximately 29%. Identical TCR molecules sharing a barcode could cause highly expanded clone sizes to be underestimated. When barcode sub-clustering was omitted, TCR diversity was inflated by chimeric consensus sequences, with chimeras reaching as high as 47%. Spiked-in Jurkat TCR RNA equivalent to a single cell was reported to be detectable even among approximately 900,000 naive CD8 T cells. Spiked-in Jurkat TCR RNA (approximately 10 copies' worth), which is not part of the donor repertoire, was contained in the naive libraries. In CMV-specific effector cells, over 98% of molecules were held by clones above 20 RNA copies, whereas under 1% of molecules were held by such clones in naive cells.

V lost 4 bases and J lost 6 bases; the stretch between them is 16 bases long. CDR1 and CDR2 are drawn from the germline V gene: LGHNA, YSLEER. Counted from cysteine to phenylalanine, this CDR3 has 15 amino acids. Only CDR3 DNA is held: 45 bases, read in frame from base 1. This clonotype occurred many times. Its target antigen remains unknown. No qualities accompany the bases; no much larger clone lies one base away. Library method: PCR. The sequencing machine was a NextSeq 500. Preparation of bulk TCR libraries followed a previously described approach, with the TCR primers listed in Table S5. Purification of total RNA was performed with the Qiagen AllPrep DNA/RNA kit. Before analysis, reads from multiple sequencing runs of one library were combined. In the original analysis: Reads were retained only if an exact TCR constant sequence was present, and the retained reads were trimmed to 150 nt and grouped according to their 12-nt molecular barcodes. Reads in each barcode group were sub-clustered using a 15% Levenshtein threshold, and a quality-weighted consensus sequence was built for each RNA molecule. Non-functional sequences were discarded, and so were lower-count sequences lying one edit away from another sequence. On the basis of fitting two negative binomial distributions, barcode sub-clusters with fewer than 20% of the maximum read count were discarded. TCRdb reprocessing: public reads trimmed at Q25 with fastp, clones called with MiXCR, in-frame beta chains kept. CDR3 protein sequences are deduplicated, and each keeps its most common genes and DNA. The V and J calls shown here were made by TCRdb, not taken from the authors' results. This sample is represented by approximately 630,000 distinct CDR3 sequences; about 25% of them were singletons. Of the sample, about 0.84% is held by the ten largest clones.

Libraries of naive CD8 T cells were built from anywhere between about 17,000 and 1,000,000 sorted cells, with 10%, 30% or 50% of the purified RNA used. On a BD FACSAria II, naive CD8 T cells were FACS-sorted as CD8+CD4-CCR7+CD45RA+ and collected into RLT Plus buffer. Detection sensitivity was tested by spiking Jurkat RNA equal to over 8 TCR copies' worth into samples containing roughly 18,000-1,000,000 naive CD8 T cells. CD8 T cells were enriched with RosetteSep CD8+ T Cell Enrichment Cocktail and Ficoll-Paque, followed by ACK red cell lysis. Sequencing input: naive CD8+ T cells from blood, with Jurkat cell RNA spiked in. The cell subset or site label, as the study defines it: FACS-sorted CD8+CD4-CCR7+CD45RA+ naive T cells. This receptor was taken from a human donor in good health. Some libraries in this study had Jurkat cell RNA spiked in. This sequence uses TRBV4-3 and TRBJ2-1; the D segment could be TRBD2, given 6 matching bases. The sequenced DNA is TGCGCCAGCAGCCGCGGCCAAGGCGGGGCCAATGAGCAGTTCTTC. Its translation is CASSRGQGGANEQFF.